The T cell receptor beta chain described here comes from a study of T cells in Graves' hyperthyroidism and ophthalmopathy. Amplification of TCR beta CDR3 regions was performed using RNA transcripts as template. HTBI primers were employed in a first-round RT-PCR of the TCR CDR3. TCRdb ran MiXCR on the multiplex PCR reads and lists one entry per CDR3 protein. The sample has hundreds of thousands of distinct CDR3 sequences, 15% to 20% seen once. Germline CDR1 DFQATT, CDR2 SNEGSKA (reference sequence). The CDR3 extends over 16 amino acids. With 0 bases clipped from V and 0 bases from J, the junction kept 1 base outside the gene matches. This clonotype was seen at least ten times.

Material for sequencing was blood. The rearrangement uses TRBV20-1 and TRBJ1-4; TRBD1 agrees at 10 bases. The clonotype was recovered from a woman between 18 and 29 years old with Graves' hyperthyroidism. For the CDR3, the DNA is TGCAGTGCTAGAGAGACAGGGGGCGCAACTAATGAAAAACTGTTTTTT. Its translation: CSARETGGATNEKLFF.